A single sample gave rise to the 14 T cell receptor beta chains below, sequenced in a study of T cells in narcolepsy. TCRdb's table, derived via immunoSEQ multiplex PCR, lists solely in-frame clones and lacks some. The sample lists around 39,000 clones; under 85% were seen once. Sequenced input: CD45RA- memory CD4+ T cells from PBMCs. Receptor source: a human donor with narcolepsy.

The J gene is TRBJ1-5, the V gene TRBV5-6; D might be TRBD1 (5 bases). The CDR3 loop spans 16 amino acids. Germline assignment: CDR1 SGHDT and CDR2 YYEEEE. V lost 3 bases, J lost 6 bases, and 19 bases lay in between. Here the CDR3 reads CASSSWGGPTFQPQHF. Written as DNA, the CDR3 is TGTGCCAGCAGCTCCTGGGGGGGACCGACTTTTCAGCCCCAGCATTTT.

The chain links TRBV29-1 to TRBJ1-2; no firm D call. CDR1 is SQVTM, CDR2 ANQGSEA, per germline. Deletions cut 1 base from V and 3 bases from J, with 15 bases between. The CDR3 covers 15 residues. CDR3 nucleotide sequence: TGCAGCGTTGAAGCGGTCCCCGCTCGAGACTATGGCTACACCTTC. It specifies CSVEAVPARDYGYTF.

The chain recombines TRBV7-6 with TRBJ1-4; D uncertain. The CDR3 extends over 14 amino acids. V dropped 5 bases and J dropped 12 bases, with 19 bases sitting between them. The germline V gene has CDR1 SGHVS and CDR2 FNYEAQ. CDR3 bases: TGTGCCAGCAGCCGACCGGGCCCCCTCGTTGAACTGTTTTTT. Its protein is CASSRPGPLVELFF.

CDR3 DNA: TGTGCCAGCAGCCTCCGGACAGATTATGGCTACACCTTC. It is translated as CASSLRTDYGYTF. The chain employs TRBV7-2 and TRBJ1-2, with a possible D match to TRBD1 (6 bases). This CDR3 comprises 13 residues. Germline CDR1 SGHTA, CDR2 FQGNSA. Trimming left V 5 bases short and J 5 bases short, with 12 bases between.

The gene calls are TRBV9 and TRBJ2-5; D possibly corresponds to TRBD1 (6 bases). The CDR3 has 14 amino acids. CDR1 is SGDLS and CDR2 is YYNGEE in the germline V gene. Between the trimmed V and J ends, which lost 0 bases and 5 bases, there was a span of 11 bases. The CDR3 is CASSVEGGTETQYF. CDR3 coding DNA: TGTGCCAGCAGCGTAGAAGGGGGAACGGAGACCCAGTACTTC.

This clone was found once. V usage is TRBV21-1 and J usage is TRBJ2-2; the table gives TRBD1 as D, unverified against the DNA. TRBV21-1 is a pseudogene segment. The CDR3 extends over 15 amino acids. The CDR3 sequence is CASTSAGCLAGELFF. CDR3 coding DNA: TGTGCCAGCACCTCGGCAGGATGTCTTGCCGGGGAGCTGTTTTTT.

This clone occurred a few times. The chain couples TRBV27 to TRBJ1-6; D is perhaps TRBD1 (6 bases). V lost 6 bases and J 10 bases, leaving 16 bases between the germline ends. Looked up from germline, CDR1 is MNHEY and CDR2 is SMNVEV (reference sequence). This CDR3 contains 14 residues. CDR3 sequence reads: CASSRTQGWSPLHF. Here the CDR3 DNA reads TGTGCCAGCAGCCGGACACAGGGATGGTCACCCCTCCACTTT.

The CDR3 here is CASSESGGVEVRQPQHF. The CDR3 nucleotides are TGCGCCAGCAGTGAGTCGGGCGGCGTAGAAGTACGTCAGCCCCAGCATTTT. The chain combines TRBV10-2 with TRBJ1-5; D call uncertain. Trimming removed 0 bases at V and 6 bases at J, with 18 bases between. This CDR3 has 17 residues. Per the germline V gene, CDR1 is WSHSY and CDR2 is SAAADI.

The rearrangement joins TRBV28 to TRBJ1-3, with D unclear. The CDR3 length is 16 residues. Trimming left V 6 bases short and J 4 bases short, with 19 bases between. Per germline, CDR1 MDHEN and CDR2 SYDVKM. Written as DNA, the CDR3 is TGTGCCAGCAGCCCTCATGGAACTGTCCCCGGAAACACCATATATTTT. Translating gives CASSPHGTVPGNTIYF. Full variable domain (missing parts from reference TRBV28 and TRBJ1-3): DVKVTQSSRYLVKRTGEKVFLECVQDMDHENMFWYRQDPGLGLRLIYFSYDVKMKEKGDIPEGYSVSREKKERFSLILESASTNQTSMYLCASSPHGTVPGNTIYFGEGSWLTVV.

The chain joins TRBV4-3 to TRBJ2-3; either TRBD1 or TRBD2 may supply D (6 bases each). CDR1 is LGHNA and CDR2 is YSLEER in the germline V gene. This CDR3 is 17 amino acids long. V gave up 1 base and J gave up 6 bases, with 20 bases separating them. CDR3 residues: CASSQARGLTAADTQYF. The CDR3, as DNA: TGCGCCAGCAGCCAAGCACGGGGGCTCACTGCAGCGGATACGCAGTATTTT.

The chain employs TRBV20-1 and TRBJ1-1, with a possible D match to TRBD1 (5 bases). Deletions cut 8 bases from V and 1 base from J, with 8 bases between. CDR1 is DFQATT and CDR2 is SNEGSKA in the germline V gene (reference sequence). There are 11 residues in the CDR3. The DNA of the CDR3 is TGCAGTCCGAGGGGGAACACTGAAGCTTTCTTT. It translates to CSPRGNTEAFF.

The chain couples TRBV30 to TRBJ2-7; 7 nucleotides agree with TRBD1. The CDR3 sequence is 14 residues long. The germline gives CDR1 GTSNPN, CDR2 SVGIG (reference sequence). V dropped 4 bases and J dropped 0; count of bases not matched to a gene: 6. CDR3 amino acids: CAWNPDRRSYEQYF. For the CDR3, the DNA is TGTGCCTGGAATCCGGACAGGCGCTCCTACGAGCAGTACTTC. The full variable domain, its missing parts supplied by reference TRBV30 and TRBJ2-7, is SQTIHQWPATLVQPVGSPLSLECTVEGTSNPNLYWYRQAAGRGLQLLFYSVGIGQISSEVPQNLSASRPQDRQFILSSKKLLLSDSGFYLCAWNPDRRSYEQYFGPGTRLTVT.

The chain joins TRBV7-8 to TRBJ2-5; D possibly corresponds to TRBD2 (6 bases). This CDR3 spans 16 amino acids. Germline V gene data show CDR1 as SGHVS and CDR2 as FQNEAQ. The ends were cut back, 1 base at V and 5 bases at J, with 17 bases in the middle. CDR3 sequence reads: CASSLEGLSSRETQYF. CDR3 coding DNA: TGTGCCAGCAGCTTAGAAGGACTATCCTCCCGGGAGACCCAGTACTTC.

The chain combines TRBV18 with TRBJ2-5; D gene uncertain. Germline V CDR1 and CDR2: KGHSH, LQKENI. This CDR3 is 15 amino acids long. V dropped 3 bases and J dropped 1 base, with 12 bases sitting between them. This CDR3 is CASSPKAEPQETQYF. The DNA for the CDR3 is TGTGCCAGCTCACCGAAGGCAGAGCCCCAAGAGACCCAGTACTTC. The variable domain in full, with the rest retrieved from reference TRBV18 and TRBJ2-5, is NAGVMQNPRHLVRRRGQEARLRCSPMKGHSHVYWYRQLPEEGLKFMVYLQKENIIDESGMPKERFSAEFPKEGPSILRIQQVVRGDSAAYFCASSPKAEPQETQYFGPGTRLLVL.